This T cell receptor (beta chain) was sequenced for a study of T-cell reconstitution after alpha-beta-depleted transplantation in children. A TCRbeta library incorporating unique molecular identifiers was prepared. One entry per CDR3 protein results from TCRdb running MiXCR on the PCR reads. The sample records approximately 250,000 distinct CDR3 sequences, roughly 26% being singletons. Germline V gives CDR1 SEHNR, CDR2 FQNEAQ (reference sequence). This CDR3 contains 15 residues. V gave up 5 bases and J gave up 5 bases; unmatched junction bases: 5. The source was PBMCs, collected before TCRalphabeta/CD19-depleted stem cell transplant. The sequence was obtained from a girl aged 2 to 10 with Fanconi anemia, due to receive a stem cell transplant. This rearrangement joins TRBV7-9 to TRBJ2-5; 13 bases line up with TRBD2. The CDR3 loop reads CASSRTSGRKETQYF. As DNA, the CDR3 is TGTGCCAGCAGCCGGACTAGCGGGAGAAAGGAGACCCAGTACTTC. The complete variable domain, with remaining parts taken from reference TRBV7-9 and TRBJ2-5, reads DTGVSQNPRHKITKRGQNVTFRCDPISEHNRLYWYRQTLGQGPEFLTYFQNEAQLEKSRLLSDRFSAERPKGSFSTLEIQRTEQGDSAMYLCASSRTSGRKETQYFGPGTRLLVL.